The 8 T cell receptor beta chains in this list originate from one sample, sequenced in a study of CD8 T cells in ankylosing spondylitis. TCRdb reprocessed the 5' RACE reads with MiXCR, giving one entry per CDR3 protein. The repertoire has some 240,000 distinct CDR3 sequences, 8% to 9.5% of them found once; the top ten carry almost 7%. The sample comprised blood, either unsorted or a sorted T cell fraction (not recorded which). The origin of the receptors is a male donor with ankylosing spondylitis or in good health (not recorded which).

This clonotype was counted many times. The rearrangement uses TRBV30 and TRBJ2-1; 8 positions agree with TRBD2. This CDR3 contains 15 residues. Germline assignment: CDR1 GTSNPN and CDR2 SVGIG (reference sequence). The ends lost 1 base at V and 5 bases at J; junction bases unmatched: 7. CDR3 nucleotide sequence: TGTGCCTGGAGTGCAAGTGCGGGGGGTCACAATGAGCAGTTCTTC. Encoded protein: CAWSASAGGHNEQFF.

The chain has TRBV9 and TRBJ2-3, with no clear D. The germline V and J ends were trimmed by 4 bases and 2 bases, with 14 bases remaining between them. The CDR3 contains 15 residues. CDR1 SGDLS and CDR2 YYNGEE come from the germline V gene. The chain's CDR3 is CASSQTGRDTDTQYF. Written as DNA, the CDR3 is TGTGCCAGCAGCCAAACTGGCAGAGACACAGATACGCAGTATTTT.

On this clonotype itself: This may arise from a read error, as a much more abundant clone is one base away. The chain combines TRBV29-1 with TRBJ1-2, with 11 bases fitting TRBD1. Trimming cost V 6 bases and J 5 bases; bases outside gene matches: 5. The germline V gene encodes CDR1 SQVTM and CDR2 ANQGSEA. The CDR3 totals 13 residues. CDR3 sequence reads: CSVVGQGDYGYTF. The DNA for the CDR3 is TGCAGCGTCGTGGGACAGGGGGATTATGGCTACACCTTC. Complete variable domain (other parts from reference TRBV29-1 and TRBJ1-2): SAVISQKPSRDICQRGTSLTIQCQVDSQVTMMFWYRQQPGQSLTLIATANQGSEATYESGFVIDKFPISRPNLTFSTLTVSNMSPEDSSIYLCSVVGQGDYGYTFGSGTRLTVV.

In its sample, this clonotype was seen many times. The chain is built from TRBV13 and TRBJ1-1, with D possibly TRBD1 on 6 matching bases. Germline CDR1 and CDR2: PRHDT and FYEKMQ (reference sequence). This CDR3 comprises 15 residues. Trimming took 5 bases from V and 3 from J, leaving 16 bases between them. This chain's CDR3 is CASSQHRVQYTEAFF. CDR3 sequence (DNA): TGTGCCAGCAGCCAACACAGGGTACAGTACACTGAAGCTTTCTTT.

This clonotype has more than one count but fewer than ten. The CDR3, as DNA: TGCAGTGCTACTCCCGTAACCCCCCAAGAGACCCAGTACTTC. It encodes CSATPVTPQETQYF. The chain employs TRBV20-1 and TRBJ2-5; D gene uncertain. Germline CDR1 and CDR2: DFQATT and SNEGSKA (reference sequence). The CDR3 length is 14 residues. V dropped 4 bases and J dropped 1 base, with 13 bases sitting between them.

This rearrangement joins TRBV4-3 to TRBJ1-2; D gene ambiguous. CDR1 is LGHNA and CDR2 is YSLEER in the germline V gene. V lost 3 bases to trimming and J lost 7 bases, with 12 bases between them. CDR3 length equals 13 residues. The CDR3 DNA is TGCGCCAGCAGCCAGGCCCTATGGAGTGGCTACACCTTC. This encodes CASSQALWSGYTF.

This clonotype has a count of ten or more. The chain joins TRBV20-1 to TRBJ1-1; 7 positions agree with TRBD1. V dropped 5 bases and J dropped 2; count of bases not matched to a gene: 11. The CDR3 spans 15 residues. Germline V gene data show CDR1 as DFQATT and CDR2 as SNEGSKA (reference sequence). Written as DNA, the CDR3 is TGCAGTGCTTGGGGGGCCGGGACAGAAAACACTGAAGCTTTCTTT. Its translation is CSAWGAGTENTEAFF.

This clonotype was observed many times. The CDR3 nucleotides are TGTGCCAGCAGTTACACCGCGGGGGCTCTAAAGGGGCAGTTCTTC. It codes for CASSYTAGALKGQFF. The rearrangement links TRBV12-3 or TRBV12-4 to TRBJ2-1; the D gene is possibly TRBD2 (7 bases). The CDR3 has 15 residues. Trimming shortened V by 4 bases and J by 12 bases, and 22 bases separated the two germline ends.